The sample holds a few counts of the clone carrying this T cell receptor (beta chain). The data were taken from a study of T cells of healthy individuals. The CDR3 is 15 amino acids. Trimming removed 3 bases from V and 3 bases from J, with 13 bases in between. Germline V CDR1 and CDR2: SGHRS, YFSETQ. In TCRdb, the 5' RACE reads were re-called with MiXCR into one record per CDR3 protein. The sample has about 100,000 distinct CDR3 sequences, around 17% seen once. The chain carries TRBV5-1 and TRBJ2-1, with D perhaps given as TRBD1 or TRBD2 (5 bases each). This receptor was identified in a human donor in good health. CDR3: CASSSRQTNYNEQFF. The CDR3 DNA sequence: TGCGCCAGCAGCTCGAGACAGACTAACTACAATGAGCAGTTCTTC.